One and the same sample provided the 6 T cell receptor beta chains below, sequenced in a study of technical replicates of blood from a handful of donors. The assay was immunoSEQ multiplex PCR, and TCRdb's table has in-frame clones only and misses some. Of tens of thousands of clones listed, 80% to 95% are singletons. Sequencing was performed on PBMCs. The receptors stem from a human donor in good health. Some clones in this sample may be carry-over from other donors' samples.

The chain couples TRBV5-8 to TRBJ2-5; 10 nucleotides agree with TRBD2. From germline, CDR1 is SGHTS and CDR2 YDEGEE. The CDR3 extends over 14 amino acids. V shed 7 bases and J 5 bases; nucleotides not matched to a gene: 8. CDR3 in amino acids: CASGAGGPRETQYF. For the CDR3, the DNA is TGTGCCAGCGGAGCGGGGGGGCCCCGGGAGACCCAGTACTTC.

The genes are TRBV19 and TRBJ2-2, with D possibly TRBD2 on 6 matching bases. V was pared by 2 bases and J by 2 bases, with 9 bases between. CDR1 and CDR2 (germline): LNHDA, SQIVND (reference sequence). The CDR3 totals 15 residues. The chain's CDR3 is CASSIRRGNTGELFF. The CDR3 nucleotides read TGTGCCAGTAGTATACGGCGGGGTAACACCGGGGAGCTGTTTTTT.

The CDR3 reads CASSPVGGRTTGELFF. CDR3 bases: TGCGCCAGCAGCCCCGTGGGGGGAAGGACCACCGGGGAGCTGTTTTTT. The chain carries TRBV4-1 and TRBJ2-2, with TRBD2 as a possible D gene (6 bases). The V end was cut by 4 bases, the J end by 4 bases, with 16 bases between. This CDR3 region has 16 residues. Per the germline V gene, CDR1 is MGHRA and CDR2 is YSYEKL.

The chain recombines TRBV27 with TRBJ2-7, with D possibly matching TRBD1 (6 bases). Germline loops: CDR1 MNHEY, CDR2 SMNVEV (reference sequence). The CDR3 consists of 16 residues. V lost 0 bases and J 3 bases, leaving 15 bases between the germline ends. DNA for the CDR3: TGTGCCAGCAGTTTATCGGGCACAGGGAATATCTACGAGCAGTACTTC. This gives the protein CASSLSGTGNIYEQYF.

The chain combines TRBV5-6 with TRBJ1-3; no definite D call. This CDR3 is 15 amino acids long. The V gene lost 1 base and the J gene lost 4 bases, with 12 bases spanning the gap. Germline loops: CDR1 SGHDT, CDR2 YYEEEE. The CDR3, as DNA: TGTGCCAGCAGCTTGAGTCCAACGGGAGGAAACACCATATATTTT. The encoded protein is CASSLSPTGGNTIYF.

The chain combines TRBV7-2 with TRBJ2-2; D might be TRBD1 (5 bases). CDR3 length: 15 amino acids. Looked up from germline, CDR1 is SGHTA and CDR2 is FQGNSA. The germline V and J ends were trimmed by 0 bases and 1 base, with 6 bases remaining between them. Here the CDR3 DNA reads TGTGCCAGCAGCTTAGCAGGGGTGAACACCGGGGAGCTGTTTTTT. It is translated as CASSLAGVNTGELFF.